This T cell receptor beta chain was profiled in a study of regulatory T cells in long-lasting Graves disease (dated by TCRdb to the early 2020s). Concerning the study at large: Newly diagnosed Graves' disease patients had taken antithyroid drugs for less than 3 months. The study was conducted in China and was registered as a clinical trial. Patients with persistent Graves' disease were compared with patients with newly diagnosed Graves' disease using TCR sequencing and RNA sequencing of peripheral blood. A total of 35 or so samples were covered by TCR sequencing, comprising approximately 13 persistent and about 20 newly diagnosed Graves' disease patients. Overall results and qualifications from the work: Persistent patients shared more public clonotypes among themselves (around 2,500) than newly diagnosed patients did (more than 950). Sequencing and analysis were limited to the TCR beta chain. Only peripheral blood was studied, because thyroid tissue, the primary lesion, was inaccessible. Preferential use of TRBV28, TRBJ1-2 and TRBJ2-5 was observed in persistent disease, whereas TRBV20-1 and TRBJ2-1 were favored in newly diagnosed disease. Compared with newly diagnosed patients, patients with persistent Graves' disease had lower TCR Shannon entropy and fewer highly expanded clones, which suggests clonal expansion. The authors acknowledged the small sample size as a limitation that may reduce accuracy.

The library was generated by multiplex PCR. Sequencing was performed on an Illumina HiSeq 4000. To build TCR beta libraries, CDR3 regions were amplified by Arm-PCR using iRepertoire HTBI primers. Before sequencing, the PCR products went through gel purification. In the authors' own workflow: A total of fewer than 65 TRBV and some 15 TRBJ segments were identified across samples and were used for gene usage analysis of CDR3 amino acid clonotypes. COPE and FqMerger were used to merge filtered high-quality paired reads into contigs. Contigs were aligned with BLAST to IMGT TRBV, TRBD and TRBJ reference genes, and CDR3 was defined per IMGT. Highly expanded clones were defined as clonotypes with a frequency above 0.1%. Shannon entropy was used to measure repertoire diversity, and the Gini coefficient was used to measure V-J evenness. Clonotypes shared by more than one individual were considered public. TCRdb took the public reads, trimmed them with fastp at Q25, ran MiXCR for clone calling and kept in-frame beta chains. Here each entry gathers all rows of one CDR3 protein and keeps the most common genes and DNA. TCRdb's processing, not the authors' own work, is the source of the V and J calls. The sample table holds about 420,000 distinct CDR3 sequences, of which about 16% were seen once. In total, the top ten clones hold approximately 22% of the sample.

About this clonotype itself: Its antigen specificity is not known. No per-base quality is available; no much larger clone lies one base away.

The time point label on this specimen signifies: newly diagnosed GD, antithyroid drugs for less than 3 months. RNA was extracted from PBMCs in TRIzol for both TCR sequencing and RNA sequencing. Graves' disease was diagnosed according to American Thyroid Association guidelines. The patients came from an endocrinology department in Xi'an, China. Each patient gave approximately 10 milliliters of peripheral blood, collected in an EDTA anticoagulant tube. PBMCs were isolated by Ficoll Paque Plus density gradient separation without further T cell sorting. An Agilent 2100 Bioanalyzer and agarose gel were used to check RNA quality, and a NanoDrop 2000 was used to measure RNA concentration. The CDR3 runs 11 amino acids, cysteine and phenylalanine included. The DNA shown is the 33-base CDR3, in frame from base 1. From the germline V gene, CDR1 is MDHEN and CDR2 is SYDVKM. The germline ends are 8 bases apart after V is trimmed by 7 bases and J by 7 bases.

The same specimen was also included in a second study, on T cells in Graves' hyperthyroidism and ophthalmopathy. From that second study: Stable Graves' hyperthyroidism was defined as no progression to ophthalmopathy during 18 months of follow-up. Hyperthyroidism patients were aged 18 to 65 years and newly diagnosed, with disease duration of less than 2 months. The study excluded patients with uncontrolled infections, other autoimmune diseases, pregnancy or lactation. Clinical symptoms, serum thyroxine and TRAb, thyroid ultrasound, and orbital computed tomography formed the basis for the diagnoses. The TCR CDR3 was subjected to a first round of RT-PCR using the HTBI primer set and the Qiagen OneStep RT-PCR kit. Most expanded thyroid clonotypes (frequency above 0.001) were also detected in blood, a finding suggesting that blood repertoires may reflect thyroid immune responses. Ophthalmopathy was separated from stable hyperthyroidism by a 13 V-J signature model, with approximately 85% sensitivity and around 81% specificity obtained in cross-validation and 80%/75% obtained in testing. In validation, the model predicted progression to ophthalmopathy a median of roughly six months before onset, with roughly 71% sensitivity and about 75% specificity. TCR V-J signatures able to tell the groups apart were searched for in a discovery cohort of some 100 patients, of whom about 40 had Graves' ophthalmopathy and 57 had stable Graves' hyperthyroidism. An independent validation cohort of about 19 hyperthyroidism patients and about 16 patients who later progressed to ophthalmopathy tested prospective prediction of ophthalmopathy. For training and testing, the 100 or so patients in the discovery cohort were randomly divided in a 7:3 ratio. The study also compared thyroid tissue and blood T-cell repertoires from roughly six Graves' hyperthyroidism patients. Once sampling was done, hyperthyroidism patients were given methimazole at a starting dose of 30 mg daily, whereas ophthalmopathy patients were given high-dose intravenous methylprednisolone. The libraries were constructed in a second round of multiplex PCR and then size-selected and purified. Paired-end sequencing of the libraries was performed with 100 bp reads on an Illumina HiSeq2000. SOAPnuke was used to process the raw data, with reads discarded if the reads contained adapters or uncalled bases, had a mean Phred below 15, or lacked an exact constant-primer or identifier match. COPE v1.2.5 was used to merge high-quality paired reads, and clonotypes were defined as unique nucleotide sequences. MiTCR v1.1 was used to align clonotypes to the IMGT TRBV, TRBD and TRBJ reference segments. Only V-J combinations with frequency above 0.0001, covering 99% to 99.2% of repertoires, were analysed. The TCS score was defined as F50 (clonal expansion) divided by E x V (chaos), with BLOSUM62-based TCRdist calculated between CDR3 peptides within each V-J. Welch's t-statistics and random forest reduced roughly 540 V-J features to 10 to 15, which were used in a naive Bayes classifier (R e1071). No statistical method was used to fix the sample size in advance, and group allocation was not hidden from the investigators. The paper describes TCR Vbeta CDR3 sequencing of 135 peripheral blood samples, made up of some 42 ophthalmopathy patients, around 78 hyperthyroidism patients and 17 progressor patients.

Recombination linked TRBV28 to TRBJ2-1; the D gene remains uncertain. The sequenced sample was peripheral blood mononuclear cells (PBMCs), obtained at new diagnosis, from a patient treated with antithyroid drugs. This receptor was obtained from a woman between 18 and 30 years old with Graves disease. Donor details come from another sample of the same person, matched by shared clones. This receptor has the CDR3 CASNWGNEQFF. The sequence in DNA is TGTGCCAGCAATTGGGGAAATGAGCAGTTCTTC.